The rows below give T cell receptor beta chains drawn from one sample of a study of Ad26.COV2.S vaccination and SARS-CoV-2 variants. This table comes from immunoSEQ multiplex PCR, and its TCRdb copy is limited to in-frame clones, with some not included. The profile shows a few hundred thousand clones, approximately 88% of them singletons. This material consisted of peripheral blood, taken in a trial of Ad26.COV2.S vaccine versus placebo. The receptors were gathered from a person aged 18-60 years who received the Ad26.COV2.S COVID-19 vaccine or a placebo. The CDR3 runs from the conserved cysteine through the conserved F or W. Each record gives: clone size, V gene, D gene, J gene, CDR3 protein, CDR3 DNA. A D gene is named only where the DNA matches it firmly. Expanded clones are given a class, and other clones once, few, many or no size at all.

NA	TRBV15	NA	TRBJ2-7	CATSRDRFRGFYEQYF	TGTGCCACCAGCAGAGATAGGTTCAGGGGCTTCTACGAGCAGTACTTC
once	TRBV5-6	NA	TRBJ2-2	CASIYAGRIGELFF	TGTGCCAGCATCTATGCGGGGCGGATCGGGGAGCTGTTTTTT
NA	TRBV15	NA	TRBJ1-5	CATSRDLQRDQPQHF	TGTGCCACCAGCCGAGATCTACAGCGGGATCAGCCCCAGCATTTT
NA	TRBV7-2	NA	TRBJ2-1	CASSLNALGEQFF	TGTGCCAGCAGCTTAAATGCGTTGGGTGAGCAGTTCTTC
few	TRBV6-1	TRBD2	TRBJ2-1	CASSEAGRAYNEQFF	TGTGCCAGCAGTGAAGCAGGGAGGGCCTACAATGAGCAGTTCTTC
NA	TRBV5-8	TRBD1	TRBJ2-7	CASSRQGEPLLYEQYF	TGTGCCAGCAGCCGACAGGGGGAACCTCTACTCTACGAGCAGTACTTC
NA	TRBV12-3/TRBV12-4	NA	TRBJ2-1	CASSLGSEDEQFF	TGTGCCAGCAGTTTGGGCTCCGAGGATGAGCAGTTCTTC
NA	TRBV10-3	NA	TRBJ2-7	CAISEAGYEQYF	TGTGCCATCAGTGAGGCGGGCTACGAGCAGTACTTC
NA	TRBV4-3	NA	TRBJ1-4	CASSQEIREEKLFF	TGCGCCAGCAGCCAAGAGATTAGGGAGGAAAAACTGTTTTTT
few	TRBV19	NA	TRBJ1-3	CASNLQGRADTIYF	TGTGCCAGTAATCTCCAGGGCAGGGCGGACACCATATATTTT
NA	TRBV5-1	TRBD2	TRBJ2-1	CASSPTARGDSYNEQFF	TGCGCCAGCAGCCCCACGGCGCGGGGGGACTCCTACAATGAGCAGTTCTTC
NA	TRBV19	NA	TRBJ1-2	CASSTRGQGIRYGYTF	TGTGCCAGTAGTACAAGAGGGCAGGGCATTCGATATGGCTACACCTTC
NA	TRBV19	NA	TRBJ1-1	CASRPGGSPLGGTEAFF	TGTGCCAGTAGACCGGGGGGCAGTCCTCTCGGGGGCACTGAAGCTTTCTTT
NA	TRBV19	NA	TRBJ2-5	CASSIGGKQETQYF	TGTGCCAGCTCCATCGGAGGGAAACAAGAGACCCAGTACTTC
few	TRBV2	NA	TRBJ2-7	CASSEDYRSYEQYF	TGTGCCAGCAGTGAGGACTACAGATCCTACGAGCAGTACTTC
few	TRBV7-9	NA	TRBJ1-4	CASSLGGGNEKLFF	TGTGCCAGCAGCCTTGGAGGGGGTAATGAAAAACTGTTTTTT